These 2 T cell receptor beta chains came from one sample sequenced in a study of cytomegalovirus exposure and HLA in healthy donors. Primers: 60 Vbeta forward and 13 Jbeta reverse. TCRdb's copy holds only in-frame clones and misses some; the assay was immunoSEQ multiplex PCR. The sample contains around 170,000 clones, around four fifths of which appear only once. The sample comprised PBMCs. These receptor sequences come from a young woman in good health and CMV-seronegative.

In this sample, this clone turned up a few times. J is TRBJ1-2 and V is TRBV5-4, with 9 positions matching TRBD1. J gave up 5 bases and V 4 bases, and 9 bases lay outside the gene matches. CDR1 and CDR2 from the germline V gene are SGHNT and YYREEE (reference sequence). The CDR3 consists of 15 residues. CDR3 nucleotide sequence: TGTGCCAGCAGCCCTAGACAGGGGGTTCGGTATGGCTACACCTTC. This gives the protein CASSPRQGVRYGYTF.

A remark on this clone: A junction boundary mismatches the germline segment, possibly from a read error. The chain's CDR3 is CASSLAAGGGTGELFF. The CDR3 nucleotides are TGTGCCAGCAGTTTGGCGGCTGGCGGCGGCACCGGGGAGCTGTTTTTT. This chain links TRBV5-4 with TRBJ2-2; unclear D gene. Germline V gene sequence: CDR1 SGHNT, CDR2 YYREEE (reference sequence). The CDR3 covers 16 residues.